These 25 T cell receptor beta chains were all obtained from the same sample, sequenced in a study of T cell repertoires in cytomegalovirus infection (dated 2019 in TCRdb). No antigen has been identified for these receptors. TCRdb lists the instrument as Illumina HiSeq 1500. TCRdb handled the public reads itself, with Q25 trimming in fastp and clone calling in MiXCR, and kept productive beta chains. All rows with the same CDR3 protein become a single entry with the most common DNA and genes. The sample table shows approximately 1,000,000 distinct CDR3 sequences, and roughly 30% are seen once. More than 12% of the sample is in the top ten clones. Reading the label with the study, this specimen's treatment or condition is: in vitro stimulation with specific CMV peptide epitopes to enrich CMV-specific T cells. Here the sequenced sample was cultured CD8+ T cells from PBMCs, taken from culture after CMV antigen stimulation. The source is a human donor in good health (CMV status not recorded). Some clones in this sample may be carry-over from other donors' samples.

This clonotype has only one observation. The genes are TRBV27 and TRBJ2-3; D gene uncertain. The germline V gene encodes CDR1 MNHEY and CDR2 SMNVEV (reference sequence). The V end lost 7 bases, the J end lost 1 base, and 12 bases lay between the germline ends. The CDR3 is 14 amino acids. CDR3 sequence reads: CASTSFDGTDTQYF. The CDR3 DNA follows: TGTGCCAGCACCTCCTTTGACGGCACAGATACGCAGTATTTT.

The V and J genes are TRBV19 and TRBJ1-3, with TRBD1 matching 8 bases. CDR3 length: 16 residues. The V gene end was trimmed by 3 bases and the J gene end by 3 bases; junction bases not matched to a gene: 7. Germline loops: CDR1 LNHDA, CDR2 SQIVND (reference sequence). The chain's CDR3 is CASSMPGTGFGNTIYF. CDR3 bases: TGTGCCAGTAGTATGCCCGGGACAGGTTTTGGAAACACCATATATTTT.

This clonotype was recorded a few times. This sequence joins TRBV7-9 and TRBJ1-2; no definite D call. The CDR3 covers 15 residues. Germline CDR1 SEHNR, CDR2 FQNEAQ (reference sequence). Deletions cut 4 bases from V and 4 bases from J, with 16 bases between. CDR3 in amino acids: CASSYPPTEFYGYTF. CDR3 DNA sequence: TGTGCCAGCAGCTATCCCCCGACTGAATTCTATGGCTACACCTTC. The full variable domain, in which reference TRBV7-9 and TRBJ1-2 provide the parts outside the CDR3, is DTGVSQNPRHKITKRGQNVTFRCDPISEHNRLYWYRQTLGQGPEFLTYFQNEAQLEKSRLLSDRFSAERPKGSFSTLEIQRTEQGDSAMYLCASSYPPTEFYGYTFGSGTRLTVV.

This clonotype was seen more than once but under ten times. The chain employs TRBV5-5 and TRBJ2-1, with D unresolved. Per the germline V gene, CDR1 is SGHKS and CDR2 is YYEKEE (reference sequence). The CDR3 extends over 13 amino acids. Trimming pared 3 bases from V and 5 bases from J, leaving 9 bases between. For the CDR3, the DNA is TGTGCCAGCAGCTCACACCCGAACAATGAGCAGTTCTTC. Its translation is CASSSHPNNEQFF.

This clonotype was counted only a few times. The V gene is TRBV27, the J gene TRBJ1-6; D unclear. The CDR3 has 13 residues. V lost 6 bases, J lost 14 bases, and 17 bases lay in between. Germline loops: CDR1 MNHEY, CDR2 SMNVEV (reference sequence). This CDR3 reads CASSDTLGFTLHF. The CDR3 DNA sequence: TGTGCCAGCAGCGATACTCTGGGGTTCACCCTCCACTTT.

This clonotype has at least ten counts. V usage is TRBV4-2 and J usage is TRBJ2-7, with D unclear. Germline loops: CDR1 LGHNA, CDR2 YNFKEQ. V shed 0 bases and J shed 3 bases, with 15 bases lying between them. CDR3 size: 16 residues. CDR3 residues: CASSQELSLFRYEQYF. The CDR3 DNA is TGTGCCAGCAGCCAAGAACTCAGCCTTTTTCGCTACGAGCAGTACTTC.

The gene calls are TRBV9 and TRBJ1-2, with 7 bases that match TRBD1. Unmatched junction bases numbered 8, after V lost 3 bases and J lost 3 bases. The CDR3 contains 15 residues. Germline V gene sequence: CDR1 SGDLS, CDR2 YYNGEE. For the CDR3, the DNA is TGTGCCAGCAGCGACCCCAGGGGGTCTGACTATGGCTACACCTTC. Its protein product is CASSDPRGSDYGYTF.

This clonotype was seen a single time. Germline and junction disagree at one end, which may indicate a read error. CDR3 sequence (DNA): TGTGTCAGCAGCGTAGCCTGGGGATCGGACAATGAGCAGTTCTTC. This encodes CVSSVAWGSDNEQFF. The genes are TRBV9 and TRBJ2-1; D not resolved. This CDR3 has 15 amino acids. Germline V gene data show CDR1 as SGDLS and CDR2 as YYNGEE.

The chain carries TRBV2 and TRBJ1-4; D is possibly TRBD1 (5 bases). The V end was cut by 0 bases, the J end by 3 bases, with 17 bases between. This CDR3 spans 18 amino acids. Germline V gene data show CDR1 as SNHLY and CDR2 as FYNNEI. For the CDR3, the DNA is TGTGCCAGCAGTGAAGCGCTGGGGCGCAGGGTGGCTAATGAAAAACTGTTTTTT. Translating it yields CASSEALGRRVANEKLFF. The whole variable domain, filled in from reference TRBV2 and TRBJ1-4, reads EPEVTQTPSHQVTQMGQEVILRCVPISNHLYFYWYRQILGQKVEFLVSFYNNEISEKSEIFDDQFSVERPDGSNFTLKIRSTKLEDSAMYFCASSEALGRRVANEKLFFGSGTQLSVL.

In its sample, this clonotype was seen a few times. The chain has TRBV5-1 and TRBJ2-5; TRBD2 agrees at 8 bases. V was clipped by 0 bases and J by 1 base; unmatched bases: 5. Per germline, CDR1 SGHRS and CDR2 YFSETQ. CDR3 size: 16 residues. The CDR3 region has the DNA TGCGCCAGCAGCTTGGAGCAGCGGGGGTCCCAAGAGACCCAGTACTTC. It translates to CASSLEQRGSQETQYF.

The V and J genes are TRBV12-5 and TRBJ1-2; a possible D gene is TRBD1 (5 bases). Per the germline V gene, CDR1 is LGHNT and CDR2 is FRNRAP. This CDR3 comprises 17 residues. The V gene lost 5 bases and the J gene lost 0 bases, with 19 bases spanning the gap. CDR3 coding DNA: TGTGCTAGTGGTCCGAGCGGGGGGACCTCAACTAACTATGGCTACACCTTC. Its protein product is CASGPSGGTSTNYGYTF.

There are many counts of this clonotype. The V gene is TRBV7-6, the J gene TRBJ1-1; 8 positions match TRBD1. The V gene end was trimmed by 5 bases and the J gene end by 1 base; junction bases not matched to a gene: 3. Looked up from germline, CDR1 is SGHVS and CDR2 is FNYEAQ. The CDR3 contains 14 residues. The CDR3 coding sequence is TGTGCCAGCAGCGTCGACAGGGGGAACACTGAAGCTTTCTTT. Amino acid sequence: CASSVDRGNTEAFF.

The gene calls are TRBV14 and TRBJ1-1; D call uncertain. CDR1 is SGHDN, CDR2 FVKESK, per germline. The V end lost 0 bases, the J end lost 8 bases, and 16 bases lay between the germline ends. The CDR3 loop spans 15 amino acids. The CDR3 DNA reads as TGTGCCAGCAGCCAAGATCGGTCGGCGCCGCTGGAAGCTTTCTTT. Its protein product is CASSQDRSAPLEAFF.

This clonotype has only a few counts. The chain recombines TRBV19 with TRBJ1-1; D perhaps matches TRBD1 (6 bases). This CDR3 spans 15 amino acids. Trimming left V 5 bases short and J 0 bases short, with 13 bases between. Per the germline V gene, CDR1 is LNHDA and CDR2 is SQIVND (reference sequence). The CDR3: CASSFETGLNTEAFF. The CDR3 nucleotides are TGTGCCAGTAGTTTCGAGACAGGCTTGAACACTGAAGCTTTCTTT.

J is TRBJ2-5 and V is TRBV10-3; 9 bases fit TRBD1. J lost 3 bases, V lost 5 bases, and 4 bases had no gene match. CDR1 is ENHRY, CDR2 SYGVKD, per germline. This CDR3 spans 14 amino acids. Written as DNA, the CDR3 is TGTGCCATCAGTCAGGGACAGGGCGAAGAGACCCAGTACTTC. This translates into CAISQGQGEETQYF.

CDR3 bases: TGCGCCAGCAGCCAGGGACAGATCTCCTACGAGCAGTACTTC. Translating it yields CASSQGQISYEQYF. The V gene is TRBV4-1, the J gene TRBJ2-7, with 7 positions matching TRBD1. Germline assignment: CDR1 MGHRA and CDR2 YSYEKL. The length of the CDR3 is 14 residues. The V segment lost 3 bases and the J segment 0 bases; nucleotides outside the gene matches: 2.

This clonotype was seen only a few times. The chain couples TRBV20-1 to TRBJ2-7; 12 positions match TRBD2. This CDR3 contains 15 residues. The ends lost 2 bases at V and 3 bases at J; junction bases unmatched: 5. The V gene's germline CDR1 is DFQATT and CDR2 SNEGSKA (reference sequence). In DNA form, the CDR3 reads TGCAGTGCTAGATCTAGCGGGGGGGAGATCTACGAGCAGTACTTC. It is translated as CSARSSGGEIYEQYF.

This clonotype was observed at least ten times. The rearrangement links TRBV7-9 to TRBJ2-2; TRBD1 or TRBD2 may be the D gene (5 bases each). The CDR3 is made up of 14 amino acids. V dropped 1 base and J dropped 8 bases, with 11 bases sitting between them. The germline gives CDR1 SEHNR, CDR2 FQNEAQ (reference sequence). In DNA, the CDR3 is TGTGCCAGCAGCTTAGTAGGGGACGTGGGGGAGCTGTTTTTT. Translation gives CASSLVGDVGELFF.

This chain connects TRBV7-9 to TRBJ2-2; the D gene is possibly TRBD2 (5 bases). The length of the CDR3 is 15 residues. The V end lost 5 bases, the J end lost 0 bases, and 10 bases lay between the germline ends. CDR1 and CDR2 (germline): SEHNR, FQNEAQ (reference sequence). The DNA of the CDR3 is TGTGCCAGCAGCGTGAGGGAAACGAACACCGGGGAGCTGTTTTTT. Its translation: CASSVRETNTGELFF.

This clonotype appeared a few times. The genes are TRBV4-1 and TRBJ2-7; 9 bases match TRBD1. Germline V CDR1 and CDR2: MGHRA, YSYEKL. This CDR3 contains 17 residues. The trim removed 4 bases at V and 7 bases at J, leaving 17 bases unmatched. The CDR3 loop is CASSLDPPGTGFYEQYF. Written as DNA, the CDR3 is TGCGCCAGCAGCCTAGACCCCCCCGGGACAGGGTTTTATGAGCAGTACTTC.

This clonotype was observed a few times. The CDR3 region is CASKWTGSYEQYF. CDR3 in DNA: TGTGCCAGCAAATGGACAGGGTCCTACGAGCAGTACTTC. The chain uses TRBV6-1 and TRBJ2-7, with 8 bases lining up with TRBD1. The CDR3 has 13 amino acids. V was pared by 7 bases and J by 1 base, with 3 bases of the junction left unmatched. CDR1 is MNHNS and CDR2 is SASEGT in the germline V gene.

The chain couples TRBV9 to TRBJ2-7; TRBD1 aligns across 9 bases. V lost 1 base, J lost 1 base, and 9 bases stayed unmatched. Per the germline V gene, CDR1 is SGDLS and CDR2 is YYNGEE. CDR3 size: 17 residues. CDR3 sequence reads: CASSVHFEGTGSYEQYF. Written as DNA, the CDR3 is TGTGCCAGCAGCGTACATTTTGAGGGGACAGGGTCCTACGAGCAGTACTTC.

This clonotype was seen ten or more times. The rearrangement links TRBV3-1 to TRBJ2-2, with 10 nucleotides matching TRBD1. V dropped 4 bases and J dropped 4; count of bases not matched to a gene: 9. The CDR3 has 17 residues. Germline CDR1 LGHDT, CDR2 YNNKEL (reference sequence). The DNA for the CDR3 is TGTGCCAGCAGCCGTAGAACGACAGGGGGCATCACCGGGGAGCTGTTTTTT. Translated, it gives CASSRRTTGGITGELFF. The full variable domain, rest sourced from reference TRBV3-1 and TRBJ2-2, is DTAVSQTPKYLVTQMGNDKSIKCEQNLGHDTMYWYKQDSKKFLKIMFSYNNKELIINETVPNRFSPKSPDKAHLNLHINSLELGDSAVYFCASSRRTTGGITGELFFGEGSRLTVL.

This clonotype was observed a handful of times. V gene TRBV28 combines with J gene TRBJ2-2; 13 nucleotides agree with TRBD2. V lost 5 bases and J lost 1; bases outside the gene matches: 10. Germline CDR1 MDHEN, CDR2 SYDVKM. This CDR3 is built from 19 residues. The CDR3 sequence is CASSLLTSGGLMNTGELFF. Written as DNA, the CDR3 is TGTGCCAGCAGTCTCCTGACTAGCGGGGGGCTAATGAACACCGGGGAGCTGTTTTTT. The full variable domain, in which reference TRBV28 and TRBJ2-2 provide the parts outside the CDR3, is DVKVTQSSRYLVKRTGEKVFLECVQDMDHENMFWYRQDPGLGLRLIYFSYDVKMKEKGDIPEGYSVSREKKERFSLILESASTNQTSMYLCASSLLTSGGLMNTGELFFGEGSRLTVL.

Only one count was recorded for this clonotype. This chain uses TRBV7-4 with TRBJ2-5; TRBD2 matches 7 bases. The CDR3 sequence is 14 residues long. From germline, CDR1 is SGHVT and CDR2 SQSDAQ. With 5 bases clipped from V and 4 bases from J, the junction kept 7 bases outside the gene matches. CDR3: CASSVSLAGETQYF. CDR3 nucleotide sequence: TGTGCCAGCAGCGTTTCCTTAGCGGGAGAGACCCAGTACTTC.